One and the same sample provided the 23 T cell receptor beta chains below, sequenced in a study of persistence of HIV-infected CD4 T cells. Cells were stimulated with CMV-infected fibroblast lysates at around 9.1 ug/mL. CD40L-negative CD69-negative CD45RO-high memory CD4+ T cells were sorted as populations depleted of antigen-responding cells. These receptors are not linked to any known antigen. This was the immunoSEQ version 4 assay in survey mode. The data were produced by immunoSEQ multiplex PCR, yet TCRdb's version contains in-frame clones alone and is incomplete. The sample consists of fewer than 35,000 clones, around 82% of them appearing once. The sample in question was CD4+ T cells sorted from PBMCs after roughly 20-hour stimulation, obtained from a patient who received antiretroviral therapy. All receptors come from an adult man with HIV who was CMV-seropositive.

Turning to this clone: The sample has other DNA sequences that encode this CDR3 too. The CDR3 DNA reads as TGTGCCAGCAGCTTAGGACAGGGATTCTATAATTCACCCCTCCACTTT. It translates to CASSLGQGFYNSPLHF. This chain joins TRBV7-9 and TRBJ1-6; 7 nucleotides match TRBD1. The CDR3 loop spans 16 amino acids. Germline CDR1 and CDR2: SEHNR and FQNEAQ (reference sequence). With V trimmed by 1 base and J by 3 bases, 3 bases remained unmatched.

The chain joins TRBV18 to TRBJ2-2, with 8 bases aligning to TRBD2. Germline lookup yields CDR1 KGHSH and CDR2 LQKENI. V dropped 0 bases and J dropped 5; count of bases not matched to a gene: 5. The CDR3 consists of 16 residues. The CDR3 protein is CASSPPRGGRTGELFF. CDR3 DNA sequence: TGTGCCAGCTCACCACCTCGGGGGGGCAGGACCGGGGAGCTGTTTTTT. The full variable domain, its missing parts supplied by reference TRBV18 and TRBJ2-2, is NAGVMQNPRHLVRRRGQEARLRCSPMKGHSHVYWYRQLPEEGLKFMVYLQKENIIDESGMPKERFSAEFPKEGPSILRIQQVVRGDSAAYFCASSPPRGGRTGELFFGEGSRLTVL.

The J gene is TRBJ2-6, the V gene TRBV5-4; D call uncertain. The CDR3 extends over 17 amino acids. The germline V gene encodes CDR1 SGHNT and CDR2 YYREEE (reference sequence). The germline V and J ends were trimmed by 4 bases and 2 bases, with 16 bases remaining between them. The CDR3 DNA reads TGTGCCAGCAGCCCGACGGCCTCCCTGACTGGGGCCAACGTCCTGACTTTC. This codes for CASSPTASLTGANVLTF.

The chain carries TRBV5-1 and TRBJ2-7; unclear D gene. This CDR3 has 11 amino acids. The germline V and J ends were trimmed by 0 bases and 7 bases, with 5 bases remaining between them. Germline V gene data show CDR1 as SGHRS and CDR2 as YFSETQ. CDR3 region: CASSLETEQYF. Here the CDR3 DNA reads TGCGCCAGCAGCTTGGAAACAGAGCAGTACTTC.

CDR3 region: CASSQGTALAKNIQYF. The CDR3 nucleotides are TGTGCCAGCAGTCAGGGGACAGCTCTAGCCAAAAACATTCAGTACTTC. The chain links TRBV27 to TRBJ2-4; 7 bases are shared with TRBD1. This CDR3 has 16 residues. In germline, CDR1 is MNHEY, CDR2 SMNVEV (reference sequence). Germline trimming cut 5 bases from V and 0 bases from J; bases unmatched to any gene: 7.

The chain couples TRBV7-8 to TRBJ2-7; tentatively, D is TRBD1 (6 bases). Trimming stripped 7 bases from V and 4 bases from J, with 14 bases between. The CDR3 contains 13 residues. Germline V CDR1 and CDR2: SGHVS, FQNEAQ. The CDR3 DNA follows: TGTGCCAGCACTCCGACAGGTGTATACGAGCAGTACTTC. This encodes CASTPTGVYEQYF.

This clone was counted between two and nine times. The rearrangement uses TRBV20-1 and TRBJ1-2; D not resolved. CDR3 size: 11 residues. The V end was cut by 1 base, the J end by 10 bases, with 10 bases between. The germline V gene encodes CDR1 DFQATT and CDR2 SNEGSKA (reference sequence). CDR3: CSARAHRNYTF. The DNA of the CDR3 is TGCAGTGCTAGAGCTCACCGAAACTACACCTTC.

The chain's CDR3 is CASKRAGTDYGYTF. As DNA, the CDR3 is TGTGCCAGCAAGAGAGCCGGGACGGACTATGGCTACACCTTC. The chain has TRBV27 and TRBJ1-2; weak D call: TRBD1 (5 bases). Germline V gives CDR1 MNHEY, CDR2 SMNVEV (reference sequence). This CDR3 is 14 amino acids long. V dropped 7 bases and J dropped 3 bases, with 15 bases sitting between them.

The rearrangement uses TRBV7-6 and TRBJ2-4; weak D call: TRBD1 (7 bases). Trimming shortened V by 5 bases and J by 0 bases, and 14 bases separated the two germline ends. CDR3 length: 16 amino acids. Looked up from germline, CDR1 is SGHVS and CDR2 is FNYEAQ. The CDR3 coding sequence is TGTGCCAGCAGCCCAGGGGGGTCTCTAGCCAAAAACATTCAGTACTTC. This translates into CASSPGGSLAKNIQYF. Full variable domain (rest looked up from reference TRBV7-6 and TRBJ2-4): GAGVSQSPRYKVTKRGQDVALRCDPISGHVSLYWYRQALGQGPEFLTYFNYEAQQDKSGLPNDRFSAERPEGSISTLTIQRTEQRDSAMYRCASSPGGSLAKNIQYFGAGTRLSVL.

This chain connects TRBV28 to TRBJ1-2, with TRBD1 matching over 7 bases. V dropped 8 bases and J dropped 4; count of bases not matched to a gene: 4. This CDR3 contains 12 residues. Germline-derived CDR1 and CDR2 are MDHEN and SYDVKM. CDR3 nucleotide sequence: TGTGCCAGCTTGGGACAGTCCTATGGCTACACCTTC. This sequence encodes CASLGQSYGYTF.

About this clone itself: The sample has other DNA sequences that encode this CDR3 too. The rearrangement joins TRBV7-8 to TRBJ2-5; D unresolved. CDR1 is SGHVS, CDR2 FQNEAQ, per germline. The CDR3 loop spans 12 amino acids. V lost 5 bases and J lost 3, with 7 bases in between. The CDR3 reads CASSRLEETQYF. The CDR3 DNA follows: TGTGCCAGCAGCCGGTTGGAAGAGACCCAGTACTTC. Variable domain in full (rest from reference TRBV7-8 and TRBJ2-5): GAGVSQSPRYKVAKRGQDVALRCDPISGHVSLFWYQQALGQGPEFLTYFQNEAQLDKSGLPSDRFFAERPEGSVSTLKIQRTQQEDSAVYLCASSRLEETQYFGPGTRLLVL.

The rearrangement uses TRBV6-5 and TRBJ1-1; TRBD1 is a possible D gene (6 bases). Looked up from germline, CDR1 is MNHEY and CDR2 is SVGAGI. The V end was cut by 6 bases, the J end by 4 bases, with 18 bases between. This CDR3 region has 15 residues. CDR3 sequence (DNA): TGTGCCAGCAGCTGGGGGAGGGGGACGAGCACTGAAGCTTTCTTT. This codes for CASSWGRGTSTEAFF.

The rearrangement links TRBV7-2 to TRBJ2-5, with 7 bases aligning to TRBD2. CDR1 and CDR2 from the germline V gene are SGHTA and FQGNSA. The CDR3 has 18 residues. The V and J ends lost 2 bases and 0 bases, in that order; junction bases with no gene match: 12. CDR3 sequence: CASSLQHGSAGYQETQYF. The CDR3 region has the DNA TGTGCCAGCAGCTTACAACACGGTTCAGCGGGGTACCAAGAGACCCAGTACTTC. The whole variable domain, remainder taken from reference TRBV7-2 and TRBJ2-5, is GAGVSQSPSNKVTEKGKDVELRCDPISGHTALYWYRQSLGQGLEFLIYFQGNSAPDKSGLPSDRFSAERTGGSVSTLTIQRTQQEDSAVYLCASSLQHGSAGYQETQYFGPGTRLLVL.

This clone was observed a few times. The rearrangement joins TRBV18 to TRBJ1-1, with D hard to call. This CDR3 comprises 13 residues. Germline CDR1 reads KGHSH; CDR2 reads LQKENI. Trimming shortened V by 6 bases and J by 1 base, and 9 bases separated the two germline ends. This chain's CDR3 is CASSPSGNTEAFF. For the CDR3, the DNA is TGTGCCAGCTCGCCGAGTGGGAACACTGAAGCTTTCTTT.

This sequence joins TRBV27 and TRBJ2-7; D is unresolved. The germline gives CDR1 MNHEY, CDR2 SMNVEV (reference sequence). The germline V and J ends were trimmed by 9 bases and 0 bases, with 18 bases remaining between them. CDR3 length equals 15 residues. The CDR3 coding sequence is TGTGCCAGTGCCCGGATCGCAGACCCCTCCTACGAGCAGTACTTC. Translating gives CASARIADPSYEQYF.

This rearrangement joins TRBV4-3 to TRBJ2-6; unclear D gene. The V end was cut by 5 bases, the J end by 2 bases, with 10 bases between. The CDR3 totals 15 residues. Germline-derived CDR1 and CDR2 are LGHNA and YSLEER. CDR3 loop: CASSEGWAGANVLTF. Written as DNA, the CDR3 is TGCGCCAGCAGCGAAGGATGGGCTGGGGCCAACGTCCTGACTTTC.

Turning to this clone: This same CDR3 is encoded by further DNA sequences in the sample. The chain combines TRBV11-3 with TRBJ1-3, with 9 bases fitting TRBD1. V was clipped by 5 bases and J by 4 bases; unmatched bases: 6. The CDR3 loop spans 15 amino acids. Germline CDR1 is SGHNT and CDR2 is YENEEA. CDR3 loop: CASSPGQGPGNTIYF. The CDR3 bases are TGTGCCAGCAGCCCCGGACAGGGGCCCGGAAACACCATATATTTT. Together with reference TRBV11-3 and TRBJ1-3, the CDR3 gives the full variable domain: EAGVVQSPRYKIIEKKQPVAFWCNPISGHNTLYWYLQNLGQGPELLIRYENEEAVDDSQLPKDRFSAERLKGVDSTLKIQPAELGDSAVYLCASSPGQGPGNTIYFGEGSWLTVV.

CDR3: CASSSAKSSYNEQFF. The CDR3 DNA is TGTGCCAGCAGCTCTGCGAAATCCTCCTACAATGAGCAGTTCTTC. The chain links TRBV5-4 to TRBJ2-1; no clear D gene. The germline gives CDR1 SGHNT, CDR2 YYREEE (reference sequence). Trimming shortened V by 3 bases and J by 0 bases, and 10 bases separated the two germline ends. The length of the CDR3 is 15 residues.

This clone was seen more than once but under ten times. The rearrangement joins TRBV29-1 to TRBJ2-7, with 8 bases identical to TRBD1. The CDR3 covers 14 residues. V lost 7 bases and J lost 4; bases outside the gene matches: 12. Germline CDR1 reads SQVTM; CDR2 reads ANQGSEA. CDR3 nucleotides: TGCAGCGCAACGGACAGGGTGAAATCGTACGAGCAGTACTTC. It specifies CSATDRVKSYEQYF.

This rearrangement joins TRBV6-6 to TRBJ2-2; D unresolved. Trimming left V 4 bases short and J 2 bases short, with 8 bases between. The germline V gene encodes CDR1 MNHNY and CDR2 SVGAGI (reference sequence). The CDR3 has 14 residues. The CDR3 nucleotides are TGTGCCAGCAGTTCCCTAGGAAACACCGGGGAGCTGTTTTTT. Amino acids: CASSSLGNTGELFF.

CDR3 in amino acids: CASSQVDMGLAGGQQYF. CDR3 nucleotides: TGCGCCAGCAGCCAAGTTGACATGGGACTAGCGGGGGGGCAGCAGTACTTC. The genes are TRBV4-1 and TRBJ2-7, with 16 nucleotides matching TRBD2. Trimming at V came to 1 base and at J to 8 bases, leaving 8 bases not matched to a gene. Germline V gives CDR1 MGHRA, CDR2 YSYEKL. This CDR3 region has 17 residues.

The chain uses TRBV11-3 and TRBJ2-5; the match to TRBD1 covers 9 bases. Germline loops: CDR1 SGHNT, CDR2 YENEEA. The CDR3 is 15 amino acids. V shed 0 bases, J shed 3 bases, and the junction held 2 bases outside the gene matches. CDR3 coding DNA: TGTGCCAGCAGCTTAGAAGGGACAGGGAAAGAGACCCAGTACTTC. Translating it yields CASSLEGTGKETQYF.

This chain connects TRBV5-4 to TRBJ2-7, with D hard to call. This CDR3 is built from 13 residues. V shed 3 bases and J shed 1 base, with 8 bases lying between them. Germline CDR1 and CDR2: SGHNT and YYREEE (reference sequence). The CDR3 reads CASSSHSSYEQYF. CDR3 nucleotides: TGTGCCAGCAGCTCGCACAGTTCCTACGAGCAGTACTTC.